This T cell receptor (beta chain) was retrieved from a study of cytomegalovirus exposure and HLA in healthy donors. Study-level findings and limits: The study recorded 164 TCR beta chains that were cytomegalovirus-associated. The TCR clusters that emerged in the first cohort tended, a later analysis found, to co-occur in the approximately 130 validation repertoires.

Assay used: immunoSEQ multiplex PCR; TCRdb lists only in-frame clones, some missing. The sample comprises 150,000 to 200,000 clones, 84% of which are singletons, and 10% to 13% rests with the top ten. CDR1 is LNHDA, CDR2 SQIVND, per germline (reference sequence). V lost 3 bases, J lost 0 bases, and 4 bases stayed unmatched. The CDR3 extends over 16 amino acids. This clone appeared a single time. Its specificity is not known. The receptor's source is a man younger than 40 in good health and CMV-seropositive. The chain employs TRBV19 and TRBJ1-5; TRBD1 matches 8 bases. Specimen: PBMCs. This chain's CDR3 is CASSINRGDSNQPQHF. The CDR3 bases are TGTGCCAGTAGTATCAACAGGGGGGATAGCAATCAGCCCCAGCATTTT.